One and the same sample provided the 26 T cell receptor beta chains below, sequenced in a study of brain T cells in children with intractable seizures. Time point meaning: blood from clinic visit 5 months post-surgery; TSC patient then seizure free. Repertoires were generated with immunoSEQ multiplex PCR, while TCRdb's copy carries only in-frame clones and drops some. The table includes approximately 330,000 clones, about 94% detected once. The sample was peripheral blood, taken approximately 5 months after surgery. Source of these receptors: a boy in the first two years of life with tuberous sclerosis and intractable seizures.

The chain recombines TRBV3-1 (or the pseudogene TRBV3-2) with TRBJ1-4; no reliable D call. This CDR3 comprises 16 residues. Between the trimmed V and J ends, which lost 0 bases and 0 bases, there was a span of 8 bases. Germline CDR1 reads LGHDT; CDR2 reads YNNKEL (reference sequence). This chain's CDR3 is CASSQDRRPTNEKLFF. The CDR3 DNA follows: TGTGCCAGCAGCCAAGACAGAAGGCCAACTAATGAAAAACTGTTTTTT.

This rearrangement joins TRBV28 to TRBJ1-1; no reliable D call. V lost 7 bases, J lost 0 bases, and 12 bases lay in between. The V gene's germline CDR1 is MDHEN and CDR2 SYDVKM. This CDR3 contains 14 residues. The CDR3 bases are TGTGCCAGCACCGGTCGGGCACTGAACACTGAAGCTTTCTTT. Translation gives CASTGRALNTEAFF.

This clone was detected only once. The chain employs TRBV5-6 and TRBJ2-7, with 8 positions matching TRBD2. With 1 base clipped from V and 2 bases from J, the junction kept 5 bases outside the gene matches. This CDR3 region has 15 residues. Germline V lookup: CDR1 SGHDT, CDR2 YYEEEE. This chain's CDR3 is CASSLLTSGTYEQYF. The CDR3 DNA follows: TGTGCCAGCAGCTTGTTAACTAGCGGTACCTACGAGCAGTACTTC. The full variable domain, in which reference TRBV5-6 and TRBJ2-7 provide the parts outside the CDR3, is DAGVTQSPTHLIKTRGQQVTLRCSPKSGHDTVSWYQQALGQGPQFIFQYYEEEERQRGNFPDRFSGHQFPNYSSELNVNALLLGDSALYLCASSLLTSGTYEQYFGPGTRLTVT.

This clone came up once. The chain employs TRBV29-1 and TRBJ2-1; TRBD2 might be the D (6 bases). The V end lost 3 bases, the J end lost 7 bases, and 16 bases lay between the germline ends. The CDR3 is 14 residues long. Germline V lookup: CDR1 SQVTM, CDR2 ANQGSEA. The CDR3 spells CSVDLAGFVNEQFF. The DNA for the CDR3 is TGCAGCGTTGATCTGGCGGGATTTGTGAATGAGCAGTTCTTC.

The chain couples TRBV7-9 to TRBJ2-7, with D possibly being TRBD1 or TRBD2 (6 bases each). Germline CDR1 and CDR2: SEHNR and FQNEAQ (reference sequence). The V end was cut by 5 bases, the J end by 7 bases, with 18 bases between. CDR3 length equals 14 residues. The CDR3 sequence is CASSPGAPGEEQYF. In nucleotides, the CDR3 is TGTGCCAGCAGCCCGGGGGCCCCAGGGGAGGAGCAGTACTTC.

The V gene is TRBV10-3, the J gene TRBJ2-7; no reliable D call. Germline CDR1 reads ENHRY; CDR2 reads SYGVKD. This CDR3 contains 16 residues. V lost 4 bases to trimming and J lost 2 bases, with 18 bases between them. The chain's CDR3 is CAISVSRQDYTYEQYF. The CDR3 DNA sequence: TGTGCCATCAGTGTAAGTAGGCAGGATTACACCTACGAGCAGTACTTC.

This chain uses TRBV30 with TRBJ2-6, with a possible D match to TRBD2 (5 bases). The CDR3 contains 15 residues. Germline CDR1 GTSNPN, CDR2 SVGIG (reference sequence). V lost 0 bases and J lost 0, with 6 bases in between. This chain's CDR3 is CAWSVRGSGANVLTF. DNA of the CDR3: TGTGCCTGGAGTGTACGGGGCTCTGGGGCCAACGTCCTGACTTTC.

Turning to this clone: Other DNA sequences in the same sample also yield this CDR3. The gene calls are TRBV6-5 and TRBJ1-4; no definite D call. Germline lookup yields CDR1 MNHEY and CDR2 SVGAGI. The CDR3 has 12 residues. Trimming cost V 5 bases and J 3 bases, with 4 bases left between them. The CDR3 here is CASSRPNEKLFF. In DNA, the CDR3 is TGTGCCAGCAGTAGACCTAATGAAAAACTGTTTTTT.

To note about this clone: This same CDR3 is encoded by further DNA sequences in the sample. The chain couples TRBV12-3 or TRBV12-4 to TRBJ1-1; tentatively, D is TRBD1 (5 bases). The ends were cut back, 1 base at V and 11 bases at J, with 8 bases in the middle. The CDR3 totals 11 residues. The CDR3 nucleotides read TGTGCCAGCAGTTTAGGTGGGGCGGCTTTCTTT. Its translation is CASSLGGAAFF.

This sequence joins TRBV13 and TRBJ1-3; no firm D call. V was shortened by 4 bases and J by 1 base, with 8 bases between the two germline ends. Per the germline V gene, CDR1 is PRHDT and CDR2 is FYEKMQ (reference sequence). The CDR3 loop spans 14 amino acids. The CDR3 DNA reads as TGTGCCAGCAGCTCCATCGTATCTGGAAACACCATATATTTT. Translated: CASSSIVSGNTIYF.

The CDR3 sequence: CASSQVSGTFTDTQYF. Here the CDR3 DNA reads TGTGCCAGCAGCCAAGTCTCAGGGACCTTCACAGATACGCAGTATTTT. The rearrangement links TRBV14 to TRBJ2-3, with D possibly being TRBD1 or TRBD2 (5 bases each). V dropped 1 base and J dropped 2 bases, with 13 bases sitting between them. Germline CDR1 SGHDN, CDR2 FVKESK. The length of the CDR3 is 16 residues.

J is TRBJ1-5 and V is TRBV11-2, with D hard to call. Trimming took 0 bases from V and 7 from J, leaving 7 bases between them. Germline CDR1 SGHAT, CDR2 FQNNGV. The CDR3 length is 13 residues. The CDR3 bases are TGTGCCAGCAGCTTAGATTCCGCCCAGCCCCAGCATTTT. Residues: CASSLDSAQPQHF.

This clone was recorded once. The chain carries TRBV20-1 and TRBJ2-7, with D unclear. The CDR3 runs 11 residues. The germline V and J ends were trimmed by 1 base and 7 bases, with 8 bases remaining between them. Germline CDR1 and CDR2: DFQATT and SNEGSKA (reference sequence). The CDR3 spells CSARGLGEQYF. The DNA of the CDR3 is TGCAGTGCTAGAGGTCTAGGAGAGCAGTACTTC.

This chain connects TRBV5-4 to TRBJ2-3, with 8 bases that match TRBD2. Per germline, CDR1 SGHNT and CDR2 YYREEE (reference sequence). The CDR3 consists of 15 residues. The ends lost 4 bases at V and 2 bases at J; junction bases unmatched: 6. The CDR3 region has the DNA TGTGCCAGCAGCCAGACTAGCGATAACACAGATACGCAGTATTTT. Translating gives CASSQTSDNTDTQYF.

The CDR3 DNA follows: TGTGCCATCAGGCGAACCGGGACAGACAACACTGAAGCTTTCTTT. This gives the protein CAIRRTGTDNTEAFF. The V call is TRBV10-3, the J call TRBJ1-1, with 7 bases matching TRBD1. CDR1 and CDR2 from the germline V gene are ENHRY and SYGVKD. V was clipped by 6 bases and J by 2 bases; unmatched bases: 9. The CDR3 runs 15 residues.

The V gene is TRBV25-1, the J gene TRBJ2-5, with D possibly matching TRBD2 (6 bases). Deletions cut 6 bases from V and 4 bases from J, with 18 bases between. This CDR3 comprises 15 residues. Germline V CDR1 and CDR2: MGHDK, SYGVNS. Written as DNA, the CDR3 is TGTGCCAGCAGCCTGGGGTACGGGGGTTTAGAGACCCAGTACTTC. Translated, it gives CASSLGYGGLETQYF.

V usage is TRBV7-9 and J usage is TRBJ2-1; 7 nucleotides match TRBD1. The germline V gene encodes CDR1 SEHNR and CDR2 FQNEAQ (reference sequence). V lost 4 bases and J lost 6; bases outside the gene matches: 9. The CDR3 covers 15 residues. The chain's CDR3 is CASSSTGAPSNEQFF. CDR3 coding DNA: TGTGCCAGCAGCTCAACAGGGGCCCCCAGCAATGAGCAGTTCTTC.

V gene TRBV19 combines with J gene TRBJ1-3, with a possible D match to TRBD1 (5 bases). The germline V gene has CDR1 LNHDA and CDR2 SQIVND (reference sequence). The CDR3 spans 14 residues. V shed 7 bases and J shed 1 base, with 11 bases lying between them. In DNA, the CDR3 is TGTGCCAGTACAGGGACGGCTTCTGGAAACACCATATATTTT. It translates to CASTGTASGNTIYF.

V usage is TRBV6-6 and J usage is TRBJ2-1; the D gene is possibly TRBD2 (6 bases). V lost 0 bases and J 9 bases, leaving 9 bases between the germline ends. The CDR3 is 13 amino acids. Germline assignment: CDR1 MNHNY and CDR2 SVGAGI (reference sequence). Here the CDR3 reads CASSYSGGTEQFF. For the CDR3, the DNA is TGTGCCAGCAGTTACTCGGGCGGGACTGAGCAGTTCTTC.

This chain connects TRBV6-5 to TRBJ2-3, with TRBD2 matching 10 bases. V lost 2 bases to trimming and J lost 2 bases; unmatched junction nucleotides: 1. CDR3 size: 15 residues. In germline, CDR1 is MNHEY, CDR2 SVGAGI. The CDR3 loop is CASSYLAGDTDTQYF. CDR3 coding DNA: TGTGCCAGCAGTTACCTAGCGGGGGACACAGATACGCAGTATTTT.

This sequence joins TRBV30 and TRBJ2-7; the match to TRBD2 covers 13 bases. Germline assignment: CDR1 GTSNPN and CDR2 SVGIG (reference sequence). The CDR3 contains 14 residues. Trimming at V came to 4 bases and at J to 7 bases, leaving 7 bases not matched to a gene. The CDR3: CAWTTSGGASEQYF. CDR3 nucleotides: TGTGCCTGGACCACTAGCGGGGGGGCCAGTGAGCAGTACTTC.

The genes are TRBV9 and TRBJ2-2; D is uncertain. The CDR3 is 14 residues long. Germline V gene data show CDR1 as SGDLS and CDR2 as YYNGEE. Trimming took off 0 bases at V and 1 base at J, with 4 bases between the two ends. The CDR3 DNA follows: TGTGCCAGCAGCGTAGTGGGGAACACCGGGGAGCTGTTTTTT. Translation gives CASSVVGNTGELFF. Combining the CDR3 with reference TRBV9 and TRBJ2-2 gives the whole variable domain DSGVTQTPKHLITATGQRVTLRCSPRSGDLSVYWYQQSLDQGLQFLIQYYNGEERAKGNILERFSAQQFPDLHSELNLSSLELGDSALYFCASSVVGNTGELFFGEGSRLTVL.

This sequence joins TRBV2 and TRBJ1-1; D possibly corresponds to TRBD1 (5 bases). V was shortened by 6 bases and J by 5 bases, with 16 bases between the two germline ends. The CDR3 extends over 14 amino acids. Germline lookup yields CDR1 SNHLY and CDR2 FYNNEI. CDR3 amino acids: CASRTEGWGTEAFF. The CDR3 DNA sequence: TGTGCCAGCAGGACGGAGGGGTGGGGGACTGAAGCTTTCTTT.

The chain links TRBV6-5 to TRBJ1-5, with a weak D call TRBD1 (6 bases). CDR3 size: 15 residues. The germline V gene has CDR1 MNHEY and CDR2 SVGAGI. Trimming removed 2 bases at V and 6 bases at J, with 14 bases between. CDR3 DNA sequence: TGTGCCAGCAGTTACAGTGGGGGGCCGGGTCAGCCCCAGCATTTT. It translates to CASSYSGGPGQPQHF.

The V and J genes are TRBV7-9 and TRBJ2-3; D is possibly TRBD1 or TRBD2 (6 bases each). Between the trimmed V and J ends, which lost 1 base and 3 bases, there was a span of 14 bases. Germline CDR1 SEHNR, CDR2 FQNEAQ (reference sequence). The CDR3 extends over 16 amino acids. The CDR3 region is CASSLGLGGLTDTQYF. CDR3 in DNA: TGTGCCAGCAGCTTAGGATTAGGGGGGCTGACAGATACGCAGTATTTT.

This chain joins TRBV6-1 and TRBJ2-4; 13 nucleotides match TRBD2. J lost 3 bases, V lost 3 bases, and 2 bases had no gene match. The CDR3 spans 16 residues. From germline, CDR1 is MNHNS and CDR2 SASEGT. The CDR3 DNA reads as TGTGCCAGCAGTGATGGACTAGCGGGAGACAAAAACATTCAGTACTTC. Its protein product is CASSDGLAGDKNIQYF.